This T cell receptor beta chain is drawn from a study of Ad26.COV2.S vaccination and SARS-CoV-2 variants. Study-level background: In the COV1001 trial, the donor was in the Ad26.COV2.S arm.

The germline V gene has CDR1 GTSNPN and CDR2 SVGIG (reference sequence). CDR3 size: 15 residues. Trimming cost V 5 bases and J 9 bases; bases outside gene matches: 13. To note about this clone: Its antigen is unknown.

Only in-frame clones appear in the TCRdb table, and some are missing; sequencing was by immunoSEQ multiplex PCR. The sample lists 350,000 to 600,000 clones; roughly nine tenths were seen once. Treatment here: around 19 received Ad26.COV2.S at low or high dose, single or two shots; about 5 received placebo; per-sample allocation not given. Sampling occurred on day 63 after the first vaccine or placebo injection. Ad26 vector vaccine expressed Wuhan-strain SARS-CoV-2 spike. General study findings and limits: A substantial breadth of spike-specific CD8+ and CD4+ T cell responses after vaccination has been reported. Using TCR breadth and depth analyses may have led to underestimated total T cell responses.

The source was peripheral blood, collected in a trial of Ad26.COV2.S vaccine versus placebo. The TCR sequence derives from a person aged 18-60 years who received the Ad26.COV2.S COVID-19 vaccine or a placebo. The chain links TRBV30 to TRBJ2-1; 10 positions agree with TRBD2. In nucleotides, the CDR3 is TGTGCCTGGGCCCTCGGGCTAGCGGGAGTGGGTGAGCAGTTCTTC. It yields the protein CAWALGLAGVGEQFF. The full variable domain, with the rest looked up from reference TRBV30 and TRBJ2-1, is SQTIHQWPATLVQPVGSPLSLECTVEGTSNPNLYWYRQAAGRGLQLLFYSVGIGQISSEVPQNLSASRPQDRQFILSSKKLLLSDSGFYLCAWALGLAGVGEQFFGPGTRLTVL.